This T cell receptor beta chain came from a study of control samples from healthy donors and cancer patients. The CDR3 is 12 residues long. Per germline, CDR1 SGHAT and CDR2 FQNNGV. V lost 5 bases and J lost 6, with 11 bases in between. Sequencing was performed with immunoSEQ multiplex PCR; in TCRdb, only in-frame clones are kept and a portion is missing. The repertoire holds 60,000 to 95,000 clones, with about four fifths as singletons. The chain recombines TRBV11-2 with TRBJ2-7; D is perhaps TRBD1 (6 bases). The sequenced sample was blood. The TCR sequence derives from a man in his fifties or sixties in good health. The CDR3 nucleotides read TGTGCCAGCAGCACCCAGGGGAGCGAGCAGTACTTC. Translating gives CASSTQGSEQYF.